This is a list of T cell receptor beta chains from one sample in a study of shared clonotypes between healthy human individuals. Method: immunoSEQ multiplex PCR; TCRdb's copy keeps in-frame clones and lacks some. The data contain 2 million to 2.5 million clones, 85% to 95% of them singletons. Sequencing input: naive CD4+ T cells sorted from blood. All receptors derive from a man younger than 35 in good health. Both conserved end residues are part of each CDR3. A D gene is named only where the DNA matches it firmly. The size entry is marked missing in some rows and otherwise reads once, few, many or a size class.

few,.,TRBJ1-1,TRBV11-2,TGTGCCAGCAGCTTATCCGGGACGGTGAACACTGAAGCTTTCTTT,CASSLSGTVNTEAFF
.,TRBD2,TRBJ2-7,TRBV7-2,TGTGCCAGCAGCCCTCTCTTGGGGGGGTCTGACGAGCAGTACTTC,CASSPLLGGSDEQYF
.,TRBD2,TRBJ2-7,TRBV10-1,TGCGCCAGCAGTAAGACTAGCGGGGGTACCTACGAGCAGTACTTC,CASSKTSGGTYEQYF
once,.,TRBJ1-1,TRBV27,TGTGCAGTCCGCCGGCGATTCAGCGACACTGAAGCTTTCTTT,CAVRRRFSDTEAFF
few,TRBD2,TRBJ2-3,TRBV7-9,TGTGCCAGCAGCTTAGGTAAACTAGCGGGAATTGGCACAGATACGCAGTATTTT,CASSLGKLAGIGTDTQYF
.,.,TRBJ2-2,TRBV7-3,TGTGCCAGCTTCCCAAGAGGGGACACCGGGGAGCTGTTTTTT,CASFPRGDTGELFF
.,.,TRBJ1-2,TRBV2,TGTGCCAGCAGTGAGGTGGAGTCCTATGGCTACACCTTC,CASSEVESYGYTF
.,.,TRBJ2-4,TRBV29-1,TGCAGCGTTGACAGGGACGGAGGCCAAAACATTCAGTACTTC,CSVDRDGGQNIQYF
.,TRBD1,TRBJ2-1,TRBV18,TGTGCCAGCTCACTTGGGACAGAATACAATGAGCAGTTCTTC,CASSLGTEYNEQFF
once,.,TRBJ1-2,TRBV2,TGTGCCAGCGCCTCGGATCCAGCAGATTATGGCTACACCTTC,CASASDPADYGYTF